Sequencing of this T cell receptor (beta chain) was carried out in a study of CD8 T cells in ankylosing spondylitis. Study-level points and caveats: Within ankylosing spondylitis blood, a TCR beta motif made up of seven to nine highly homologous variants appeared to be characteristic.

The V end was cut by 2 bases, the J end by 5 bases, with 12 bases between. In germline, CDR1 is SEHNR, CDR2 FQNEAQ (reference sequence). This CDR3 region has 14 residues. A quantitative 5'-RACE method, one with molecular barcodes, was used to make TCR beta libraries. MiXCR, run by TCRdb on the 5' RACE reads, gives a single entry per CDR3 protein. The data show about 540,000 distinct CDR3 sequences, with 10% to 15% seen just once and around 7% held by the top ten. Comment on this clonotype: Its cognate antigen is unknown.

The TCR was taken from a male donor with ankylosing spondylitis. Material for sequencing was blood, either unsorted or a sorted T cell fraction (not recorded which). The chain employs TRBV7-9 and TRBJ2-5; a possible D gene is TRBD2 (6 bases). This chain's CDR3 is CASSLHGGVETQYF. CDR3 nucleotides: TGTGCCAGCAGCTTACACGGGGGAGTGGAGACCCAGTACTTC. Filled out from reference TRBV7-9 and TRBJ2-5, the complete variable domain reads DTGVSQNPRHKITKRGQNVTFRCDPISEHNRLYWYRQTLGQGPEFLTYFQNEAQLEKSRLLSDRFSAERPKGSFSTLEIQRTEQGDSAMYLCASSLHGGVETQYFGPGTRLLVL.